These 27 T cell receptor beta chains were all obtained from the same sample, sequenced in a study of patients and donors after allogeneic stem cell transplantation. One entry per CDR3 protein, called by TCRdb with MiXCR from the RT-PCR reads. The sample consists of 920,000 or so distinct CDR3 sequences, roughly 18% of them appearing once. Source material: blood, either unsorted or a sorted T cell fraction (not recorded which). The receptors derive from a human donor who was either an allogeneic HSCT recipient or a stem cell or donor lymphocyte infusion donor (not recorded which). It is not recorded whose cells these are; they may come from a transplant donor.

The chain employs TRBV9 and TRBJ2-7, with 8 bases aligning to TRBD1. Germline V gene sequence: CDR1 SGDLS, CDR2 YYNGEE. This CDR3 is 14 amino acids long. The ends lost 3 bases at V and 6 bases at J; junction bases unmatched: 8. CDR3 sequence: CASSAWTGQCEQYF. CDR3 in DNA: TGTGCCAGCAGCGCGTGGACAGGGCAATGCGAGCAGTACTTC.

The CDR3 DNA reads TGTGCCAGCAGTTTTAGCAGACTTGGAAACACCATATATTTT. This gives the protein CASSFSRLGNTIYF. This chain connects TRBV12-3 or TRBV12-4 to TRBJ1-3, with D uncertain. This CDR3 is 14 amino acids long. Trimming pared 3 bases from V and 3 bases from J, leaving 9 bases between.

This clonotype was observed many times. This chain joins TRBV12-3 or TRBV12-4 and TRBJ2-1, with D perhaps matching TRBD1 (5 bases). Trimming removed 2 bases from V and 4 bases from J, with 15 bases in between. The CDR3 contains 16 residues. CDR3 sequence reads: CASSLILWAGYNEQFF. CDR3 DNA sequence: TGTGCCAGCAGTTTAATTCTCTGGGCAGGGTACAATGAGCAGTTCTTC.

The gene calls are TRBV5-1 and TRBJ2-7, with D possibly TRBD2 on 6 matching bases. Germline V CDR1 and CDR2: SGHRS, YFSETQ. Trimming cost V 1 base and J 6 bases, with 20 bases left between them. The CDR3 is 16 residues long. CDR3 nucleotide sequence: TGCGCCAGCAGCTTGTTCTCCGGGAGTATTTTGAGCGAGCAGTACTTC. Translation: CASSLFSGSILSEQYF.

Only a few counts were recorded for this clonotype. The genes are TRBV11-1 and TRBJ2-3; TRBD2 aligns across 8 bases. After removal of 3 bases from V and 4 bases from J, the junction contained 18 bases not matched to a gene. The germline CDR1 and CDR2 sequences are SGHAT and FQDESV (reference sequence). The CDR3 length is 19 residues. CDR3 bases: TGTGCCAGCAGCTTTCCCCGGGCTATGCGGGAGGTGGGGCCAGATACGCAGTATTTT. It is translated as CASSFPRAMREVGPDTQYF.

CDR3 residues: CASSPGQGADEQYF. DNA of the CDR3: TGTGCCAGCAGCCCGGGACAGGGGGCCGATGAGCAGTACTTC. This chain joins TRBV12-3 or TRBV12-4 and TRBJ2-7, with 12 bases matching TRBD1. This CDR3 region has 14 residues. The junction had 7 bases not matched to a gene; V was cut back by 6 bases and J by 7 bases.

This clonotype came up a few times. CDR3 protein: CASSQVAGAHGYTF. The CDR3 coding sequence is TGTGCCAGCAGCCAAGTCGCAGGGGCGCATGGCTACACCTTC. The genes are TRBV3-1 and TRBJ1-2; maybe TRBD1 (6 bases). Trimming left V 1 base short and J 6 bases short, with 12 bases between. Looked up from germline, CDR1 is LGHDT and CDR2 is YNNKEL (reference sequence). CDR3 length: 14 amino acids.

The chain recombines TRBV7-9 with TRBJ2-3; D may be TRBD2 (6 bases). V shed 5 bases and J shed 5 bases, with 11 bases lying between them. This CDR3 comprises 13 residues. Germline CDR1 is SEHNR and CDR2 is FQNEAQ (reference sequence). CDR3 in amino acids: CASSGDFRDTQYF. The CDR3 DNA reads TGTGCCAGCAGCGGGGACTTCAGAGATACGCAGTATTTT.

The chain links TRBV20-1 to TRBJ1-1; TRBD1 is a possible D gene (5 bases). CDR1 and CDR2 (germline): DFQATT, SNEGSKA (reference sequence). There are 13 residues in the CDR3. Trimming left V 6 bases short and J 0 bases short, with 11 bases between. The CDR3 DNA sequence: TGCAGTGCCTCCCGAGGGGTGAACACTGAAGCTTTCTTT. Translating gives CSASRGVNTEAFF.

This clonotype was observed many times. CDR3 in amino acids: CASSLVPEELYNEQFF. CDR3 bases: TGCGCCAGCAGCTTGGTACCGGAGGAACTGTACAATGAGCAGTTCTTC. The chain combines TRBV5-1 with TRBJ2-1, with D perhaps TRBD2 (5 bases). The CDR3 totals 16 residues. The germline V gene has CDR1 SGHRS and CDR2 YFSETQ. Trimming took 0 bases from V and 4 from J, leaving 14 bases between them.

The gene calls are TRBV5-1 and TRBJ2-5; 11 bases align to TRBD1. This CDR3 is built from 14 residues. The V and J ends lost 4 bases and 5 bases, in that order; junction bases with no gene match: 4. Germline-derived CDR1 and CDR2 are SGHRS and YFSETQ. DNA for the CDR3: TGCGCCAGCAGCAGGACAGGGGGCTTCGAGACCCAGTACTTC. It translates to CASSRTGGFETQYF.

V usage is TRBV4-1 and J usage is TRBJ1-2, with D perhaps TRBD1 (6 bases). This CDR3 spans 16 amino acids. Germline lookup yields CDR1 MGHRA and CDR2 YSYEKL. Trimming removed 3 bases at V and 4 bases at J, with 18 bases between. CDR3 bases: TGCGCCAGCAGCCACCCTTCTCGGAGGACAGCCTATGGCTACACCTTC. Its translation: CASSHPSRRTAYGYTF.

In nucleotides, the CDR3 is TGTGCCAGCTCGCCGACAGGCGTCCACGAGCAGTACTTC. Residues: CASSPTGVHEQYF. V usage is TRBV18 and J usage is TRBJ2-7; perhaps TRBD1 as D (6 bases). This CDR3 is built from 13 residues. CDR1 and CDR2 (germline): KGHSH, LQKENI. The V and J ends lost 6 bases and 5 bases respectively, with 14 bases between them.

This chain uses TRBV6-1 with TRBJ2-3; no reliable D call. The CDR3 runs 13 residues. Trimming took off 10 bases at V and 1 base at J, with 12 bases between the two ends. CDR1 is MNHNS and CDR2 is SASEGT in the germline V gene. CDR3 nucleotides: TGTGCCACTGGACCCGTCGGCACAGATACGCAGTATTTT. This encodes CATGPVGTDTQYF.

This clonotype was counted a few times. The rearrangement links TRBV20-1 to TRBJ1-1; perhaps TRBD1 as D (6 bases). Germline CDR1 reads DFQATT; CDR2 reads SNEGSKA (reference sequence). The CDR3 consists of 12 residues. Trimming removed 5 bases at V and 5 bases at J, with 12 bases between. This chain's CDR3 is CSAPSGVTEAFF. The CDR3 DNA reads TGCAGTGCTCCTTCAGGGGTAACTGAAGCTTTCTTT.

The V and J genes are TRBV12-3 or TRBV12-4 and TRBJ2-7, with 9 bases aligning to TRBD2. This CDR3 has 15 amino acids. V lost 5 bases and J lost 3; bases outside the gene matches: 8. The CDR3 protein is CASSPLAGSHYEQYF. The CDR3 DNA sequence: TGTGCCAGCAGTCCGCTAGCGGGGAGTCACTACGAGCAGTACTTC.

This clonotype was counted a few times. The chain has TRBV4-2 and TRBJ1-1, with 8 bases identical to TRBD1. Germline trimming cut 5 bases from V and 5 bases from J; bases unmatched to any gene: 7. The CDR3 is made up of 14 amino acids. The V gene's germline CDR1 is LGHNA and CDR2 YNFKEQ. The CDR3 DNA is TGTGCCAGCAGCGGTGACAGGGGATGGACTGAAGCTTTCTTT. It specifies CASSGDRGWTEAFF.

In this sample, this clonotype turned up many times. The V and J genes are TRBV12-3 or TRBV12-4 and TRBJ2-7; TRBD1 aligns across 7 bases. The CDR3 has 16 amino acids. The V segment lost 6 bases and the J segment 6 bases; nucleotides outside the gene matches: 17. DNA of the CDR3: TGTGCCAGCAGAATGACCTCGACAGGGACATACGGCGAGCAGTACTTC. Translation: CASRMTSTGTYGEQYF.

This clonotype was counted only a few times. The rearrangement links TRBV5-1 to TRBJ2-7; D ambiguous. The CDR3 has 14 residues. From germline, CDR1 is SGHRS and CDR2 YFSETQ. V was clipped by 4 bases and J by 2 bases, with 13 bases between them. The CDR3 DNA is TGCGCCAGCAGCCCCCGTCCCCCGACCTACGAGCAGTACTTC. Its protein product is CASSPRPPTYEQYF.

The chain has TRBV12-3 or TRBV12-4 and TRBJ1-6; D gene uncertain. V shed 4 bases and J shed 3 bases, with 7 bases lying between them. The CDR3 covers 14 residues. CDR3 in DNA: TGTGCCAGCAGTTCCGGGGTCTATAATTCACCCCTCCACTTT. It yields the protein CASSSGVYNSPLHF.

This clonotype was observed at least ten times. V is TRBV12-3 or TRBV12-4 and J is TRBJ2-1; 8 nucleotides match TRBD2. The CDR3 spans 17 residues. V lost 1 base and J lost 4; bases outside the gene matches: 9. CDR3 coding DNA: TGTGCCAGCAGTTTAGACGGGGCGGGGGGTCCTTACAATGAGCAGTTCTTC. Translated: CASSLDGAGGPYNEQFF.

This clonotype was observed a handful of times. This sequence joins TRBV15 and TRBJ1-1; D is undetermined. Deletions cut 0 bases from V and 5 bases from J, with 13 bases between. Per germline, CDR1 LNHNV and CDR2 YYDKDF (reference sequence). The CDR3 has 15 amino acids. The DNA for the CDR3 is TGTGCCACCAGCAGAGAGTCGGCCCGGAGGACTGAAGCTTTCTTT. Protein product: CATSRESARRTEAFF.

This clonotype was seen repeatedly, ten times or more. The rearrangement joins TRBV6-5 to TRBJ2-7; 8 nucleotides line up with TRBD1. This CDR3 contains 12 residues. J lost 7 bases, V lost 5 bases, and 4 bases had no gene match. CDR1 and CDR2 (germline): MNHEY, SVGAGI. CDR3 bases: TGTGCCAGCAGTGGACAGGGCTGGGAGCAGTACTTC. It yields the protein CASSGQGWEQYF.

In its sample, this clonotype was seen a few times. The chain links TRBV5-1 to TRBJ1-2, with D hard to call. Germline V gene data show CDR1 as SGHRS and CDR2 as YFSETQ. V shed 3 bases and J shed 5 bases, with 20 bases lying between them. This CDR3 has 16 residues. The CDR3 is CASSWTNLGGEYGYTF. The DNA for the CDR3 is TGCGCCAGCAGCTGGACTAATCTGGGCGGGGAATATGGCTACACCTTC.

The V gene is TRBV9, the J gene TRBJ1-2, with D hard to call. The CDR3 runs to 10 residues. CDR1 and CDR2 from the germline V gene are SGDLS and YYNGEE. V gave up 3 bases and J gave up 8 bases, with 5 bases separating them. The CDR3 DNA is TGTGCCAGCAGCGGACGCGGCTACACCTTC. This codes for CASSGRGYTF.

There are a few counts of this clonotype. The chain is built from TRBV27 and TRBJ1-2, with TRBD1 as a possible D gene (5 bases). This CDR3 contains 13 residues. Germline assignment: CDR1 MNHEY and CDR2 SMNVEV (reference sequence). Trimming pared 5 bases from V and 4 bases from J, leaving 11 bases between. CDR3 sequence: CASSAQGLYGYTF. The DNA for the CDR3 is TGTGCCAGCAGTGCCCAGGGCCTCTATGGCTACACCTTC.

The gene calls are TRBV27 and TRBJ2-1; 7 bases map to TRBD2. Germline CDR1 reads MNHEY; CDR2 reads SMNVEV (reference sequence). J lost 0 bases, V lost 3 bases, and 8 bases had no gene match. This CDR3 has 17 residues. The CDR3 nucleotides are TGTGCCAGCAGTTTTGGCCCGTGGACTAGCTCCTACAATGAGCAGTTCTTC. Translation: CASSFGPWTSSYNEQFF.